Sequencing of this T cell receptor (gamma chain) was carried out in a study of gamma-delta chains in newborns, infants, children. Whole-study context: Microbial exposure reportedly drives polyclonal innate γδ T cell expansion after birth.

Germline CDR1 reads GITISATS; CDR2 reads ISYDGTV (reference sequence). With 3 bases clipped from V and 7 bases from J, the junction kept 6 bases outside the gene matches. CDR3 length: 12 residues. TCRdb reran clone calling via CATT on the reads. The sample lists 2,200 or so gamma-chain clones, just under 30% occurring once. The chain joins TRGV9 to TRGJ1 or TRGJ2. Sequencing was done on a sample of blood. This sequence originates from a child who was a newborn, infant or young child, either healthy, febrile or measles-vaccinated (not recorded which). CDR3 residues: CALWELGYKKLF. For the CDR3, the DNA is TGTGCCTTGTGGGAGCTCGGGTATAAGAAACTCTTT.